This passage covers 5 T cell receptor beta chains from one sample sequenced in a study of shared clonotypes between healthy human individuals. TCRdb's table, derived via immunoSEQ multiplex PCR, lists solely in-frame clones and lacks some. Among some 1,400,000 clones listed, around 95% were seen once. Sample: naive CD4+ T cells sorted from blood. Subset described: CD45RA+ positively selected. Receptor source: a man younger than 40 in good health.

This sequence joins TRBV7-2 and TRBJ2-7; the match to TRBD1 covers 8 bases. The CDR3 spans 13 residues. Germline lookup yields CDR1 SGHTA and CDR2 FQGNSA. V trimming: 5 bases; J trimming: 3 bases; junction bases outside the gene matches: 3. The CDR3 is CASSRTGRYEQYF. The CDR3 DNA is TGTGCCAGCAGCCGGACAGGGCGCTACGAGCAGTACTTC.

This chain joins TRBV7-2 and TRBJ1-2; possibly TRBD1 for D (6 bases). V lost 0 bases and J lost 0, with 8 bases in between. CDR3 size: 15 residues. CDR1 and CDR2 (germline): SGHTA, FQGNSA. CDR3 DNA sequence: TGTGCCAGCAGCTTAGCGCCAGGGGCTAACTATGGCTACACCTTC. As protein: CASSLAPGANYGYTF.

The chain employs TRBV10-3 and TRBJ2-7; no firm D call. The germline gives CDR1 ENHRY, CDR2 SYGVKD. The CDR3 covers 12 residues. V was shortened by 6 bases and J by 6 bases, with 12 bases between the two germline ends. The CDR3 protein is CAISPPLGEQYF. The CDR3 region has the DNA TGTGCCATCAGCCCTCCCCTTGGCGAGCAGTACTTC.

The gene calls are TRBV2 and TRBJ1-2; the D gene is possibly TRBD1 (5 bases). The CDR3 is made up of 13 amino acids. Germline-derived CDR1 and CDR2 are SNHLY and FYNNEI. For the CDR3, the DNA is TGTGGGGCGGGGGAACGTGGGTACTATGGCTACACCTTC. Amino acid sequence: CGAGERGYYGYTF.

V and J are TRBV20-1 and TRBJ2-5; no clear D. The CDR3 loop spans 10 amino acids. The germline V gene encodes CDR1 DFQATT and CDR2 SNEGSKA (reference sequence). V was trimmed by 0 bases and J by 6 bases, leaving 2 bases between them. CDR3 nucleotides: TGCAGTGCTAGAGAAAAGACCCAGTACTTC. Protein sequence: CSAREKTQYF.